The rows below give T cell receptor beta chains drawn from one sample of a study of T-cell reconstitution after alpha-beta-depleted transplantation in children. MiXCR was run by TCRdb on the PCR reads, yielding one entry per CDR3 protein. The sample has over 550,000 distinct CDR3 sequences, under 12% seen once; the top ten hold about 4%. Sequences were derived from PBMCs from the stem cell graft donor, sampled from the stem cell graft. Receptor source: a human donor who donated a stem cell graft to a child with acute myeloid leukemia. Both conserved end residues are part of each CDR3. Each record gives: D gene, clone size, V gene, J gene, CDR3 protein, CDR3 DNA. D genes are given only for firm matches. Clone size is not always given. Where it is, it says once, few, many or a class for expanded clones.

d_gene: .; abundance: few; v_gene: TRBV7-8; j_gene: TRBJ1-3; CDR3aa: CASSLAPAGRVSGNTIYF; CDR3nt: TGTGCCAGCAGCTTAGCGCCGGCGGGACGGGTCTCTGGAAACACCATATATTTT
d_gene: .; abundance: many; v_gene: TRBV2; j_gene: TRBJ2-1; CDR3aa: CAKTGTRGPEQFF; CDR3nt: TGTGCCAAAACCGGGACTAGGGGGCCTGAGCAGTTCTTC
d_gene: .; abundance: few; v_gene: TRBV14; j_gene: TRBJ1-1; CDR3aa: CASSLTPGVTEAFF; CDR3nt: TGTGCCAGCAGCCTTACCCCAGGGGTGACTGAAGCTTTCTTT
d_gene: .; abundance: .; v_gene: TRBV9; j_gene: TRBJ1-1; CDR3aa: CASSVALAGEDTEAFF; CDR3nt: TGTGCCAGCAGCGTAGCTCTGGCAGGGGAGGACACTGAAGCTTTCTTT
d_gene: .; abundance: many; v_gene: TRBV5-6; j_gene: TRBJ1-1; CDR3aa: CASSLIKQNTEAFF; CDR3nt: TGTGCCAGCAGCTTGATTAAACAGAACACTGAAGCTTTCTTT
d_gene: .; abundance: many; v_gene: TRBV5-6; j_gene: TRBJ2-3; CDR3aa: CASSLWRADELEYF; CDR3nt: TGTGCCAGCAGCTTGTGGAGGGCCGATGAGTTGGAGTATTTT
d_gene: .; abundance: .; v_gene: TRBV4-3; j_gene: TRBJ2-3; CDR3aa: CASSPGTTSTDTQYF; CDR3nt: TGCGCCAGCAGCCCCGGGACCACTAGCACAGATACGCAGTATTTT
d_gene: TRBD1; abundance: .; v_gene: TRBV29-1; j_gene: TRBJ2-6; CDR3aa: CSVTDRGSGANVLTF; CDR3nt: TGCAGCGTTACTGACAGGGGCTCTGGGGCCAACGTCCTGACTTTC
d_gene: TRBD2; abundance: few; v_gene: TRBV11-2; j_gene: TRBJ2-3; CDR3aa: CASSPKRDLSQDTQYF; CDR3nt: TGTGCCAGCAGCCCCAAGCGGGACCTTTCCCAAGATACGCAGTATTTT
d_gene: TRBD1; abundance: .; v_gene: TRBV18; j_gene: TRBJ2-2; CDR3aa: CASSPQQTGYTGELFF; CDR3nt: TGTGCCAGCTCACCACAACAGACAGGGTACACCGGGGAGCTGTTTTTT
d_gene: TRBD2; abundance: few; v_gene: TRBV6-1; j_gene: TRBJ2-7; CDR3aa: CASSQTSGPYEQYF; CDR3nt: TGTGCCAGCAGTCAGACTAGCGGTCCCTACGAGCAGTACTTC
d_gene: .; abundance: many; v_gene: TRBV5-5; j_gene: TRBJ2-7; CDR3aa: CASSLVPTVYEQYF; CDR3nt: TGTGCCAGCAGCTTGGTACCGACAGTCTACGAGCAGTACTTC
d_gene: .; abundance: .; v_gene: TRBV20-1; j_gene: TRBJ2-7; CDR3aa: CSATNPSPGTYEQYF; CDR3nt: TGCAGTGCAACCAACCCTAGCCCCGGCACCTACGAGCAGTACTTC
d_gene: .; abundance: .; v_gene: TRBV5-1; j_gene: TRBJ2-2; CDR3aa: CASMTGRTVTGELFF; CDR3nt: TGCGCCAGCATGACCGGGAGAACGGTCACCGGGGAGCTGTTTTTT
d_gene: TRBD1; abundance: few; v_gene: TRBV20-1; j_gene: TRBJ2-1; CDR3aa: CSDTGDYNEQFF; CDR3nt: TGCAGTGACACAGGGGATTACAATGAGCAGTTCTTC
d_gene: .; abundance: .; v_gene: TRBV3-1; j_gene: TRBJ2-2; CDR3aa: CASSPLESTGELFF; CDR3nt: TGTGCCAGCAGCCCCCTTGAAAGCACCGGGGAGCTGTTTTTT
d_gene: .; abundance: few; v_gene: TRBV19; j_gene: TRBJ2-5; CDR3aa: CASSITRVETQYF; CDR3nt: TGTGCCAGTAGTATCACAAGGGTAGAGACCCAGTACTTC
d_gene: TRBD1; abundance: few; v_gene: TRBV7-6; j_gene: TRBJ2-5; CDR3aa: CASSLDGDRGETQYF; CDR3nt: TGTGCCAGCAGCCTAGATGGAGACAGGGGTGAGACCCAGTACTTC
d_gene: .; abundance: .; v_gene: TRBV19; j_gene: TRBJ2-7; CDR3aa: CASSAGPAYYEQYF; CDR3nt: TGTGCCAGCTCTGCGGGACCGGCCTACTACGAGCAGTACTTC
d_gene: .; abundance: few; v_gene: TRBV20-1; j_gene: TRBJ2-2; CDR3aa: CSARDRQGTGELFF; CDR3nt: TGCAGTGCTAGAGATCGGCAGGGAACCGGGGAGCTGTTTTTT
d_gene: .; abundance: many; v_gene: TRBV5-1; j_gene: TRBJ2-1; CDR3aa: CASRRDWVYNEQFF; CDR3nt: TGCGCCAGCAGGAGGGACTGGGTCTACAATGAGCAGTTCTTC
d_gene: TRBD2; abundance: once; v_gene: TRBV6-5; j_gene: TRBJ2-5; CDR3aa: CASSYSLIPGGDQYF; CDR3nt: TGTGCCAGCAGTTACTCGCTGATCCCGGGAGGGGACCAGTACTTC
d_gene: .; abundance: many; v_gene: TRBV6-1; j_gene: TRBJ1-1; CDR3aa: CASSHPRTANTEAFF; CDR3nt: TGTGCCAGCAGCCACCCCCGGACGGCGAACACTGAAGCTTTCTTT